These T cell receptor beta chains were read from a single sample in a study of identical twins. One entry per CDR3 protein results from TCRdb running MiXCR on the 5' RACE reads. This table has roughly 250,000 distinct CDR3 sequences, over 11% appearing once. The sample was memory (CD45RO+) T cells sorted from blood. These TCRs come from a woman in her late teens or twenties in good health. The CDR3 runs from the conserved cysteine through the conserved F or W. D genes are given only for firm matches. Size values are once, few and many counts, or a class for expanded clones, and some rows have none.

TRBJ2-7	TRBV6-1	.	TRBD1	TGTGCCAGCAGACAGGACAGGGGTGGGAACGAGCAGTACTTC	CASRQDRGGNEQYF
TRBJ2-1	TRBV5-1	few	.	TGCGCCAGCAGCTTGGACGGGGTCCGAGGGGACAATGAGCAGTTCTTC	CASSLDGVRGDNEQFF
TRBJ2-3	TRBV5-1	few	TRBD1	TGCGCCAGCAGCTCGGGACAGGGTTTAGATACGCAGTATTTT	CASSSGQGLDTQYF
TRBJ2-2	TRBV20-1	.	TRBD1	TGCAGTGCTAGAAGAGGACAGGGGAACACCGGGGAGCTGTTTTTT	CSARRGQGNTGELFF
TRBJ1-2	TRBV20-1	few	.	TGCAGTGCTAGAGATCAAAGGGGCAGGGGCTATGGCTACACCTTC	CSARDQRGRGYGYTF
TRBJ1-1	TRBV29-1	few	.	TGCAGCGTTATTCCCTCGCGGGGCGAAGCTTTCTTT	CSVIPSRGEAFF
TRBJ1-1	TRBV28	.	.	TGTGCCAGCAGTTCCGGGACAACTCACACTGAAGCTTTCTTT	CASSSGTTHTEAFF
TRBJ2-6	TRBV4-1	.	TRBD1	TGCGCCAGCAGCCGACAGGGTTTCGCTGGGGCCAACGTCCTGACTTTC	CASSRQGFAGANVLTF
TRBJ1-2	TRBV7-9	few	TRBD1	TGTGCCAGCAGCTCCGGGACAGGGGAAATAGGTGGCTACACCTTC	CASSSGTGEIGGYTF
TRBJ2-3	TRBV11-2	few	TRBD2	TGTGCCAGCAGCTTCTTCTCCGGGAGGTGGAACACAGATACGCAGTATTTT	CASSFFSGRWNTDTQYF
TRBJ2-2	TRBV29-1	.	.	TGCAGCGTGGAAGTCCCAGGCGGGGAGCTGTTTTTT	CSVEVPGGELFF
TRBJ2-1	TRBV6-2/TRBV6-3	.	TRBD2	TGTGCCAGCAGTTACTCAGCGGGGGGCCGCGGTGATCGGCTCTTC	CASSYSAGGRGDRLF
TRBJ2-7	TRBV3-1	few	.	TGTGCCAGCAGCCCCGGACCCTACGAGCAGTACTTC	CASSPGPYEQYF
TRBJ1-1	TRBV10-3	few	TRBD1	TGTGCCATAGGGACAGCGAACACTGAAGCTTTCTTT	CAIGTANTEAFF
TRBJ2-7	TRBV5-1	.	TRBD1	TGCGCCAGCAGCTTGGATGGGGACAGGGGTTTGTACGAGCAGTACTTC	CASSLDGDRGLYEQYF
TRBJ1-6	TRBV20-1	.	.	TGCAGTGCTAGGAGGGGGGGTCTTAATTCACCCCTCCACTTT	CSARRGGLNSPLHF
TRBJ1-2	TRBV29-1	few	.	TGCAGCGCGGGGGGGGTCTATGGCTACACCTTC	CSAGGVYGYTF
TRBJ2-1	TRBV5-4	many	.	TGTGCCAGCAGATCGGGGCACAATGAGCAGTTCTTC	CASRSGHNEQFF
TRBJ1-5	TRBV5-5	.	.	TGTGCCAGCAGCTTGGATCCAGGGAATCAGCCCCAGCATTTT	CASSLDPGNQPQHF
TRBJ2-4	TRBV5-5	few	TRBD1	TGTGCCAGCAGCTCGGGACAGGGGGCAGCCAAAAACATTCAGTACTTC	CASSSGQGAAKNIQYF
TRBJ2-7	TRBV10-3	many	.	TGTGCCATCCTCGCGACAGGAACTTACGAGCAGTACTTC	CAILATGTYEQYF
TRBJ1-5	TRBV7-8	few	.	TGTGCCAGCAGCTTAGTGTTTAGGCAGCCCCAGCATTTT	CASSLVFRQPQHF
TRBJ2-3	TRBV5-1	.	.	TGCGCCAGCAGCTCCGGGGTGGGAGATACGCAGTATTTT	CASSSGVGDTQYF
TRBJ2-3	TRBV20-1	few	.	TGCAGTGCTAGTGGTGGGGCCCTATCGGTCACCGGCACAGATACGCAGTATTTT	CSASGGALSVTGTDTQYF
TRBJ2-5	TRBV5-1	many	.	TGCGCCAGCAGCGGGGGCCCCCAAGGGGGAGAGACCCAGTACTTC	CASSGGPQGGETQYF
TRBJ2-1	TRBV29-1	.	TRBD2	TGCAGCGGCTCGGCACTAGCGGGTAACTATGAGCAGTTCTTC	CSGSALAGNYEQFF
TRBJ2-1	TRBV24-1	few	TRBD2	TGTGCCACCAGTGTAGCGGGGGCCACCAATGAGCAGTTCTTC	CATSVAGATNEQFF
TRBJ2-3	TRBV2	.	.	TGTGCCACTCAAGGCGAGGCAGATACGCAGTATTTT	CATQGEADTQYF
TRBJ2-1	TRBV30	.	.	TGTGCCTGGAGTCTAGGAATAGCGGCTGAGCAGTTCTTC	CAWSLGIAAEQFF
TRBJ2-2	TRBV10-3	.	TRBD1	TGTGCCATCACCCCGGGACAGGGGGGCGTCGGGGAGCTGTTTTTT	CAITPGQGGVGELFF
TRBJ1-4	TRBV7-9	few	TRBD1	TGTGCCAGCAGCGTACAGGGGAGAAATGAAAAACTGTTTTTT	CASSVQGRNEKLFF
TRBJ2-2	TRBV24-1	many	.	TGTGCCACCAGTGCCAGGAGAGGGGAAGGCGGGGAGCTGTTTTTT	CATSARRGEGGELFF
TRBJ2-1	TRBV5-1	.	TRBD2	TGCGCCAGCAGCTTGCGAACTAGCGGGAGGGCCGATGAGCAGTTCTTC	CASSLRTSGRADEQFF
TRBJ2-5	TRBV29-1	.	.	TGCAGCGCCTCCCTTTTGGGCGGAAAGACCCAGTACTTC	CSASLLGGKTQYF
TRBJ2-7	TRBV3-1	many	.	TGTGCCAGCAGCCACCGCTACGAGCAGTACTTC	CASSHRYEQYF
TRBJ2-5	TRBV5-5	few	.	TGTGCCAGCAGCCGAGTACTAGATTATCGTCAAGAGACCCAGTACTTC	CASSRVLDYRQETQYF
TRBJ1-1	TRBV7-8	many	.	TGTGCCAGCAGCTTCCCCGGAAACACTGAAGCTTTCTTT	CASSFPGNTEAFF
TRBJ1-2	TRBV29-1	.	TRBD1	TGCAGCGTTAGACAGGGGTTTGGCTACACCTTC	CSVRQGFGYTF
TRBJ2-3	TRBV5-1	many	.	TGCGCCAGCAGCTTGGCCCTTAGCGGTATCACAGATACGCAGTATTTT	CASSLALSGITDTQYF
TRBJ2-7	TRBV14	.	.	TGTGCCAGCAGCCAAGGACGGGTTTCCTACGAGCAGTACTTC	CASSQGRVSYEQYF
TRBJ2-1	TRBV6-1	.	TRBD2	TGTGCCAGGACGACTAGCGGAACCTACAATGAGCAGTTCTTC	CARTTSGTYNEQFF
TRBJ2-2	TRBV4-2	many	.	TGTGCCAGCAGCCTCCAGCCCCAGACAGGAAGTTCCGGGGAGCTGTTTTTT	CASSLQPQTGSSGELFF
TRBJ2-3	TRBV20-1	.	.	TGCAGTGCTAGAGACCCCCGGGGGGATACGCAGTATTTT	CSARDPRGDTQYF
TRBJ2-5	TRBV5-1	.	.	TGCGCCAGCAGCTGGGGTGACAGGAAAGAGACCCAGTACTTC	CASSWGDRKETQYF
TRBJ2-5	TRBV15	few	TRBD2	TGTGCCACCAGCCGATGGTCGGGGGGGGAAGAGACCCAGTACTTC	CATSRWSGGEETQYF
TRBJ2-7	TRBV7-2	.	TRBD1	TGTGCCAGCAGTCAAGAGACAGGGCATTCCTACGAGCAGTACTTC	CASSQETGHSYEQYF
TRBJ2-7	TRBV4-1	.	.	TGCGCCAGCAGCCAACTTACAGGGGGGGCCATCTACGAGCAGTACTTC	CASSQLTGGAIYEQYF
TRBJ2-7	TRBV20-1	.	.	TGCAGTGCATCGGCCCCCATCAGCGAGCAGTACTTC	CSASAPISEQYF
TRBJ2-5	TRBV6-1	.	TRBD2	TGTGCCAGCAGGAGACTAGCGCAAGAGGGGACCCAGTACTTC	CASRRLAQEGTQYF
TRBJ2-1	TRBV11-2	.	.	TGTGCCAGCTCACTCCGGCCTTCCCCCTACAATGAGCAGTTCTTC	CASSLRPSPYNEQFF